Presented here are 21 T cell receptor beta chains from one specimen sequenced in a study of cytomegalovirus exposure and HLA in healthy donors. The study ran its PCR with 60 Vbeta and 13 Jbeta primers. Clones were sequenced by immunoSEQ multiplex PCR, and TCRdb holds only the in-frame ones, with some missing. The table has about 110,000 clones, approximately 83% seen once. Sequencing used PBMCs. The receptor set was obtained from a middle-aged man in good health and CMV-seronegative.

V gene TRBV4-2 combines with J gene TRBJ2-7; D remains ambiguous. V lost 0 bases, J lost 0 bases, and 6 bases lay in between. Germline-derived CDR1 and CDR2 are LGHNA and YNFKEQ. This CDR3 has 14 residues. The CDR3 DNA sequence: TGTGCCAGCAGCCAAGATTGGGCCTCCTACGAGCAGTACTTC. This translates into CASSQDWASYEQYF.

The chain carries TRBV19 and TRBJ2-5, with D unresolved. Per germline, CDR1 LNHDA and CDR2 SQIVND (reference sequence). The CDR3 is 13 amino acids. The V and J ends lost 9 bases and 4 bases respectively, with 15 bases between them. CDR3 region: CASSSRKPETQYF. Here the CDR3 DNA reads TGTGCCAGCTCGTCGCGGAAACCAGAGACCCAGTACTTC.

J is TRBJ1-1 and V is TRBV5-6; 9 bases map to TRBD1. The CDR3 length is 14 residues. CDR1 and CDR2 (germline): SGHDT, YYEEEE. V was pared by 6 bases and J by 0 bases, with 3 bases of the junction left unmatched. The CDR3 DNA is TGTGCCAGCACCGGACAGGGGCTGAACACTGAAGCTTTCTTT. Protein sequence: CASTGQGLNTEAFF.

In its sample, this clone was seen once. The rearrangement uses TRBV21-1 and TRBJ1-2; the D call in the table, TRBD1, was not verified against the DNA. TRBV21-1 is classified as a pseudogene. This CDR3 has 14 residues. CDR3 sequence reads: CASSREGHMVGYTF. The CDR3 DNA reads TGTGCCAGCAGCCGAGAGGGACATATGGTGGGCTACACCTTC.

The V and J genes are TRBV6-5 and TRBJ1-5; D is unclear. The CDR3 totals 12 residues. Between the trimmed V and J ends, which lost 6 bases and 2 bases, there was a span of 5 bases. Germline assignment: CDR1 MNHEY and CDR2 SVGAGI. The CDR3: CASRQGNQPQHF. The CDR3 DNA reads TGTGCCAGCAGGCAGGGCAATCAGCCCCAGCATTTT.

Points on this clone: The sample has other DNA sequences that encode this CDR3 too. The V gene is TRBV2, the J gene TRBJ1-5, with TRBD1 matching over 8 bases. The CDR3 runs 13 residues. After removal of 6 bases from V and 7 bases from J, the junction contained 5 bases not matched to a gene. The germline CDR1 and CDR2 sequences are SNHLY and FYNNEI. The CDR3 spells CASRGQGDQPQHF. For the CDR3, the DNA is TGTGCCAGCAGAGGACAGGGTGACCAGCCCCAGCATTTT.

This chain links TRBV5-1 with TRBJ2-1; a weak D match, TRBD2 (5 bases). Germline-derived CDR1 and CDR2 are SGHRS and YFSETQ. Trimming took off 2 bases at V and 4 bases at J, with 13 bases between the two ends. The CDR3 contains 15 residues. The CDR3 sequence is CASSFGPEAYNEQFF. In DNA, the CDR3 is TGCGCCAGCAGCTTTGGTCCGGAGGCATACAATGAGCAGTTCTTC.

This chain uses TRBV28 with TRBJ1-6; 9 positions agree with TRBD1. V shed 6 bases and J 7 bases; nucleotides not matched to a gene: 7. The CDR3 is 15 amino acids. Germline V gene sequence: CDR1 MDHEN, CDR2 SYDVKM. For the CDR3, the DNA is TGTGCCAGCAGCTCACAGGGGGCTAGGAATTCACCCCTCCACTTT. It codes for CASSSQGARNSPLHF.

V and J are TRBV6-1 and TRBJ2-5, with a tentative D call TRBD1 (8 bases). Germline lookup yields CDR1 MNHNS and CDR2 SASEGT. Trimming shortened V by 5 bases and J by 7 bases, and 17 bases separated the two germline ends. This CDR3 is 14 amino acids long. In DNA form, the CDR3 reads TGTGCCAGCAGTTCTGTAACAGGGGGGGGGACCCAGTACTTC. It translates to CASSSVTGGGTQYF.

The chain links TRBV29-1 to TRBJ1-1, with a possible D match to TRBD1 (6 bases). This CDR3 spans 13 amino acids. The germline V gene has CDR1 SQVTM and CDR2 ANQGSEA. The germline V and J ends were trimmed by 7 bases and 4 bases, with 16 bases remaining between them. CDR3 in DNA: TGCAGCGGACTCCGTAGGGACACCACTGAAGCTTTCTTT. It encodes CSGLRRDTTEAFF.

The chain couples TRBV5-1 to TRBJ2-3; D may be TRBD2 (5 bases). Germline-derived CDR1 and CDR2 are SGHRS and YFSETQ. There are 15 residues in the CDR3. V lost 0 bases and J lost 2, with 10 bases in between. The chain's CDR3 is CASSLGSGTTDTQYF. CDR3 coding DNA: TGCGCCAGCAGCTTGGGGAGCGGAACCACAGATACGCAGTATTTT.

This clone occurred once. The J gene is TRBJ1-1, the V gene TRBV4-1; 7 positions match TRBD1. Germline lookup yields CDR1 MGHRA and CDR2 YSYEKL. There are 14 residues in the CDR3. V shed 1 base and J 4 bases; nucleotides not matched to a gene: 3. The CDR3 bases are TGCGCCAGCAGCCAAGGCAGGGGGGCCACTGAAGCTTTCTTT. It is translated as CASSQGRGATEAFF.

The CDR3 region is CASSQDRDFGDEQFF. The CDR3, as DNA: TGTGCCAGCAGCCAAGACAGGGACTTCGGGGATGAGCAGTTCTTC. The gene calls are TRBV7-2 and TRBJ2-1; weak D call: TRBD1 (7 bases). Per germline, CDR1 SGHTA and CDR2 FQGNSA. The V end was cut by 5 bases, the J end by 8 bases, with 19 bases between. The CDR3 extends over 15 amino acids.

The rearrangement links TRBV9 to TRBJ2-7, with D maybe TRBD2 (5 bases). Trimming cost V 0 bases and J 3 bases, with 10 bases left between them. The CDR3 has 14 residues. Germline values: CDR1 SGDLS, CDR2 YYNGEE. CDR3 sequence (DNA): TGTGCCAGCAGCGTAGCCGCGGGCTACTACGAGCAGTACTTC. Amino acids: CASSVAAGYYEQYF.

As concerns this clone: The junction shows a germline mismatch at one end, possibly a read error. This chain links TRBV6-1 with TRBJ1-2; 8 nucleotides agree with TRBD1. The CDR3 contains 16 residues. Germline V lookup: CDR1 MNHNS, CDR2 SASEGT. The chain's CDR3 is CASSKAPGQANYGYTF. As DNA, the CDR3 is TGTGCCAGCAGTAAAGCTCCGGGACAGGCGAACTATGGCTACACCTTC.

This clone showed up just a few times. CDR3 in amino acids: CSGAGQGGGEAFF. DNA for the CDR3: TGCAGCGGGGCCGGACAGGGTGGAGGTGAAGCTTTCTTT. The chain is built from TRBV29-1 and TRBJ1-1; 8 bases fit TRBD1. CDR1 is SQVTM, CDR2 ANQGSEA, per germline. This CDR3 region has 13 residues. Losses at the gene ends were 7 bases for V and 7 bases for J; bases not matched to a gene: 11. Together with reference TRBV29-1 and TRBJ1-1, the CDR3 gives the full variable domain: SAVISQKPSRDICQRGTSLTIQCQVDSQVTMMFWYRQQPGQSLTLIATANQGSEATYESGFVIDKFPISRPNLTFSTLTVSNMSPEDSSIYLCSGAGQGGGEAFFGQGTRLTVV.

The chain is built from TRBV27 and TRBJ1-2; 9 nucleotides line up with TRBD1. This CDR3 spans 15 amino acids. Germline V gene data show CDR1 as MNHEY and CDR2 as SMNVEV (reference sequence). Trimming cost V 5 bases and J 8 bases; bases outside gene matches: 12. The CDR3 DNA is TGTGCCAGCAGTCTTCTGGGACAGGGTCCGAGAGGCTACACCTTC. Translating gives CASSLLGQGPRGYTF.

The gene calls are TRBV5-1 and TRBJ2-7, with a possible D match to TRBD1 (5 bases). The CDR3 is 14 residues long. The V end was cut by 3 bases, the J end by 2 bases, with 12 bases between. The germline V gene has CDR1 SGHRS and CDR2 YFSETQ. CDR3 nucleotide sequence: TGCGCCAGCAGCTCACAGGACATTACCTACGAGCAGTACTTC. It yields the protein CASSSQDITYEQYF.

This rearrangement joins TRBV7-8 to TRBJ2-1, with 11 bases aligning to TRBD2. CDR1 and CDR2 from the germline V gene are SGHVS and FQNEAQ. After removal of 2 bases from V and 8 bases from J, the junction contained 5 bases not matched to a gene. This CDR3 contains 15 residues. The CDR3 sequence: CASSLFLAGGDEQFF. The DNA for the CDR3 is TGTGCCAGCAGCTTATTTCTAGCGGGGGGCGATGAGCAGTTCTTC.

CDR3 amino acids: CASSLGADGYTF. The CDR3 DNA is TGTGCCAGTAGTCTGGGGGCCGATGGCTACACCTTC. The chain recombines TRBV19 with TRBJ1-2; tentatively, D is TRBD1 (6 bases). Trimming left V 5 bases short and J 6 bases short, with 10 bases between. Germline-derived CDR1 and CDR2 are LNHDA and SQIVND (reference sequence). This CDR3 is built from 12 residues. Based on the CDR3 plus reference TRBV19 and TRBJ1-2, the full variable domain is DGGITQSPKYLFRKEGQNVTLSCEQNLNHDAMYWYRQDPGQGLRLIYYSQIVNDFQKGDIAEGYSVSREKKESFPLTVTSAQKNPTAFYLCASSLGADGYTFGSGTRLTVV.

The rearrangement uses TRBV19 and TRBJ1-3, with 8 bases lining up with TRBD1. V dropped 7 bases and J dropped 8; count of bases not matched to a gene: 10. The CDR3 is 14 amino acids. CDR1 and CDR2 (germline): LNHDA, SQIVND (reference sequence). Written as DNA, the CDR3 is TGTGCCAGTACCATGGGGACAGGAAGATACACCATATATTTT. It encodes CASTMGTGRYTIYF.